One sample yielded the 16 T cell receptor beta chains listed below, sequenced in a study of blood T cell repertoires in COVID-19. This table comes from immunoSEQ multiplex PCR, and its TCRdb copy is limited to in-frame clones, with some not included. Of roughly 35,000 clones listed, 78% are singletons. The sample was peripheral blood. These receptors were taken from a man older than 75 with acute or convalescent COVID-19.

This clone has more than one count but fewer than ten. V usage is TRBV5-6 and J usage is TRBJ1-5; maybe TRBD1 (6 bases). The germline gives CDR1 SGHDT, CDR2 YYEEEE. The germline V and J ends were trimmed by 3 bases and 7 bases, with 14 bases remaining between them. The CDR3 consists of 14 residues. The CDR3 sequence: CASSWGNREQPQHF. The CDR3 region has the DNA TGTGCCAGCAGCTGGGGGAACAGGGAACAGCCCCAGCATTTT.

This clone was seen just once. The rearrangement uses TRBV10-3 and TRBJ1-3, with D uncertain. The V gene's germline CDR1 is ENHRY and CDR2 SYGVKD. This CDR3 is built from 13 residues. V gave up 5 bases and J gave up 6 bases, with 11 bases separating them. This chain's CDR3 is CAISTKLENTIYF. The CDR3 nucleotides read TGTGCCATCAGTACGAAACTCGAAAACACCATATATTTT.

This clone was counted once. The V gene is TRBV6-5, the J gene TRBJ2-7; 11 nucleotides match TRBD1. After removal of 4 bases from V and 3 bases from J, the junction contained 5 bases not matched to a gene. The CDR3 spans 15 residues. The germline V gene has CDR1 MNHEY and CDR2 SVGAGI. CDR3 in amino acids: CASSSPGTGGYEQYF. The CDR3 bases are TGTGCCAGCAGTTCCCCCGGGACAGGGGGCTACGAGCAGTACTTC.

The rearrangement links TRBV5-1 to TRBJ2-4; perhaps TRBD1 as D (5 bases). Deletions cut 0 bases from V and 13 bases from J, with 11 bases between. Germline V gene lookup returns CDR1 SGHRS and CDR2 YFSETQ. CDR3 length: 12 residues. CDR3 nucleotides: TGCGCCAGCAGCTTGGATATGGACAACCAGTACTTC. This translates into CASSLDMDNQYF. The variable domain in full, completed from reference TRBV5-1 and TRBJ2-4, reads KAGVTQTPRYLIKTRGQQVTLSCSPISGHRSVSWYQQTPGQGLQFLFEYFSETQRNKGNFPGRFSGRQFSNSRSEMNVSTLELGDSALYLCASSLDMDNQYFGAGTRLSVL.

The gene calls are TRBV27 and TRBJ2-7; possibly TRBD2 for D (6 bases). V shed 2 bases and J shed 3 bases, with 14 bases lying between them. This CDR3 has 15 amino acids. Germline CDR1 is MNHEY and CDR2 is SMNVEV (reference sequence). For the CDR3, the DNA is TGTGCCAGCAGTTTAGGGGGGTCAAAGTTCTACGAGCAGTACTTC. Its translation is CASSLGGSKFYEQYF.

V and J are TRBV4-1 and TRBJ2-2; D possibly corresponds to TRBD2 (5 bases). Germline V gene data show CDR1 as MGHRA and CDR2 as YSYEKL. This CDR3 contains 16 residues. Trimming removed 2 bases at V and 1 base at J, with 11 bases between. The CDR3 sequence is CASSQFRGGNTGELFF. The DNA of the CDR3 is TGCGCCAGCAGCCAATTTCGAGGAGGGAACACCGGGGAGCTGTTTTTT.

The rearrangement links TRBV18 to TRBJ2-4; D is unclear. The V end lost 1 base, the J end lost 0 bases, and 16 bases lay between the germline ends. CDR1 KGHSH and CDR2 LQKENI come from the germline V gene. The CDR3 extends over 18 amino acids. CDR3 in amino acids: CASSPQERLPLAKNIQYF. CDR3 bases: TGTGCCAGCTCACCACAGGAGCGATTACCTCTAGCCAAAAACATTCAGTACTTC.

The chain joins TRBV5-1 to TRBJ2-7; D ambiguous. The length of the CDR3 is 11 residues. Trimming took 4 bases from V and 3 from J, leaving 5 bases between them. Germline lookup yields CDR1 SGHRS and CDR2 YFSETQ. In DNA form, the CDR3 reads TGCGCCAGCAGCGCGGACTACGAGCAGTACTTC. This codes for CASSADYEQYF. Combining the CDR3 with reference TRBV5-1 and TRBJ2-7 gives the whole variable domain KAGVTQTPRYLIKTRGQQVTLSCSPISGHRSVSWYQQTPGQGLQFLFEYFSETQRNKGNFPGRFSGRQFSNSRSEMNVSTLELGDSALYLCASSADYEQYFGPGTRLTVT.

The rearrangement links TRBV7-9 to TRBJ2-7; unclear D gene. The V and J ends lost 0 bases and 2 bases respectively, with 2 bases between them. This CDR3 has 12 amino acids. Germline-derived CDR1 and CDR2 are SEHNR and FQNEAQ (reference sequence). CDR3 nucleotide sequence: TGTGCCAGCAGCTTAGCCACCTACGAGCAGTACTTC. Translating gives CASSLATYEQYF.

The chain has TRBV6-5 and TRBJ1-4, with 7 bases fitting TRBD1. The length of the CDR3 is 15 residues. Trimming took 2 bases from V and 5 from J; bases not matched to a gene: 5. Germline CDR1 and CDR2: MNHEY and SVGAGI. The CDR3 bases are TGTGCCAGCAGTTACCGAGGGGGCGCCAATGAAAAACTGTTTTTT. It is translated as CASSYRGGANEKLFF.

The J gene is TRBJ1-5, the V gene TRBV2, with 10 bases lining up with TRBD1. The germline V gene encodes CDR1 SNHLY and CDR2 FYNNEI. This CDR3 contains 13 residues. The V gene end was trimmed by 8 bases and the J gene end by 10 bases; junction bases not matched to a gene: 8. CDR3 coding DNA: TGTGCCAGCGGGGGGACAGGGGTTAATCCCCAGCATTTT. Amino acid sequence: CASGGTGVNPQHF.

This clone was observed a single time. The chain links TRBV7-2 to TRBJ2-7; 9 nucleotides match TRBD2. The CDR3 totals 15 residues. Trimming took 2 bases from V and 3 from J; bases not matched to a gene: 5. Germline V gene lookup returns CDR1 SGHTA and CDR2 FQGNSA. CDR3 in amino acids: CASSLMASGDYEQYF. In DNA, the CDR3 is TGTGCCAGCAGCTTAATGGCTAGCGGGGACTACGAGCAGTACTTC.

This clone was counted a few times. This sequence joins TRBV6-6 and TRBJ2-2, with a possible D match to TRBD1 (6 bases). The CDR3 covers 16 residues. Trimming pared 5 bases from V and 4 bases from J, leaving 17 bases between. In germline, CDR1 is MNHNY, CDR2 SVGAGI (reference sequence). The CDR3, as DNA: TGTGCCAGCAGTCGAGGGACACTCACTCTCACCGGGGAGCTGTTTTTT. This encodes CASSRGTLTLTGELFF.

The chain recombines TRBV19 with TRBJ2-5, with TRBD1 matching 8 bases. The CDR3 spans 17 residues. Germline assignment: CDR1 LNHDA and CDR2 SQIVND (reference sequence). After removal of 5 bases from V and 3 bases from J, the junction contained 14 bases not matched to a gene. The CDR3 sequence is CASSPNGRQGIEETQYF. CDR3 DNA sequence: TGTGCCAGTAGTCCGAACGGTAGACAGGGGATAGAAGAGACCCAGTACTTC.

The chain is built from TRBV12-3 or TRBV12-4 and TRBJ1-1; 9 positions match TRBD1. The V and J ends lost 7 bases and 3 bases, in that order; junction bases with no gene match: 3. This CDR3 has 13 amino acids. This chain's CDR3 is CASMNRGHTEAFF. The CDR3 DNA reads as TGTGCCAGCATGAACAGGGGGCACACTGAAGCTTTCTTT.

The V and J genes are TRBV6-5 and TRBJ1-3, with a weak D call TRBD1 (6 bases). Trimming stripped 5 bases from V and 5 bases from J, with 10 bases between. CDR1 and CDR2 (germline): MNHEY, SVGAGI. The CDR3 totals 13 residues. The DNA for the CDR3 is TGTGCCAGCAGTACACAGGGCCGAAACACCATATATTTT. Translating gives CASSTQGRNTIYF.